The 6 T cell receptor beta chains reported below all come from one sample, sequenced in a study of blood T cell repertoires in COVID-19. The method was immunoSEQ multiplex PCR; TCRdb's version includes in-frame clones alone and lacks a portion of them. The data contain roughly 160,000 clones, around four fifths of them singletons. The sequencing sample was made of peripheral blood. These receptors were collected from a woman in her seventies who had recovered from COVID-19.

The J gene is TRBJ1-2, the V gene TRBV19; a weak D match, TRBD1 (6 bases). This CDR3 spans 14 amino acids. Germline CDR1 and CDR2: LNHDA and SQIVND (reference sequence). With 5 bases removed from V and 8 bases from J, the gap between germline ends came to 18 bases. The CDR3 DNA reads as TGTGCCAGTAGTCAGGGGCCAGGCTATGGCGGCTACACCTTC. Residues: CASSQGPGYGGYTF.

The chain has TRBV7-8 and TRBJ2-1; 7 bases are a match to TRBD2. This CDR3 is built from 16 residues. Germline assignment: CDR1 SGHVS and CDR2 FQNEAQ. The ends lost 0 bases at V and 4 bases at J; junction bases unmatched: 6. Written as DNA, the CDR3 is TGTGCCAGCAGCTTAGCGCTGGGGGGGATTTACAATGAGCAGTTCTTC. Translating it yields CASSLALGGIYNEQFF.

This clone was detected only a few times. The chain recombines TRBV6-6 with TRBJ1-6; no clear D gene. The CDR3 spans 12 residues. Germline values: CDR1 MNHNY, CDR2 SVGAGI (reference sequence). V was shortened by 4 bases and J by 10 bases, with 8 bases between the two germline ends. CDR3 in amino acids: CASSSPRSPLHF. The CDR3 DNA reads as TGTGCCAGCAGTTCCCCCCGGTCACCCCTCCACTTT.

The rearrangement uses TRBV19 and TRBJ2-6, with a possible D match to TRBD2 (7 bases). Germline CDR1 LNHDA, CDR2 SQIVND (reference sequence). There are 16 residues in the CDR3. V was pared by 7 bases and J by 4 bases, with 17 bases between. The chain's CDR3 is CASTSGGLGGANVLTF. The DNA for the CDR3 is TGTGCCAGTACCTCCGGGGGGCTAGGAGGGGCCAACGTCCTGACTTTC.

The V and J genes are TRBV7-2 and TRBJ2-3, with 12 bases that match TRBD2. V dropped 5 bases and J dropped 4; count of bases not matched to a gene: 7. In germline, CDR1 is SGHTA, CDR2 FQGNSA. The CDR3 has 16 amino acids. The CDR3 protein is CASSLRRLAGADTQYF. Written as DNA, the CDR3 is TGTGCCAGCAGCCTCCGGCGACTAGCGGGGGCAGATACGCAGTATTTT.

The J gene is TRBJ1-5, the V gene TRBV7-9; D not resolved. The CDR3 runs 14 residues. Germline CDR1 is SEHNR and CDR2 is FQNEAQ (reference sequence). With 5 bases removed from V and 5 bases from J, the gap between germline ends came to 13 bases. The CDR3 loop reads CASSRGAGDQPQHF. CDR3 nucleotides: TGTGCCAGCAGCCGGGGAGCCGGCGATCAGCCCCAGCATTTT.